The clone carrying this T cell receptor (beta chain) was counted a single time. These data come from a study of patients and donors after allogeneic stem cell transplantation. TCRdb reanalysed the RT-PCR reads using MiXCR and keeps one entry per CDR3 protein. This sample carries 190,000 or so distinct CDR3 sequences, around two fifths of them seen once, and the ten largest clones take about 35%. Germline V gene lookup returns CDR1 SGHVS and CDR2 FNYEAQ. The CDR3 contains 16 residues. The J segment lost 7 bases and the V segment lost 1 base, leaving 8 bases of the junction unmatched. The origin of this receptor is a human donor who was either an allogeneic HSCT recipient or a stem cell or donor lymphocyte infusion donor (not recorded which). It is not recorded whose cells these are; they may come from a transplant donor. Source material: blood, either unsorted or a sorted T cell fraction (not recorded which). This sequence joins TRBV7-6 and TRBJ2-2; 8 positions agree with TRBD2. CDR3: CASSLVGREVIGELFF. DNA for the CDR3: TGTGCCAGCAGCTTAGTTGGGCGGGAGGTCATCGGGGAGCTGTTTTTT.